The rows below give T cell receptor beta chains drawn from one sample of a study of shared clonotypes between healthy human individuals. Here immunoSEQ multiplex PCR was the method, and the copy in TCRdb shows in-frame clones only, minus some. Of 650,000 to 750,000 clones listed, approximately 75% are singletons. Sequenced sample: memory CD4+ T cells sorted from blood. The receptors were sampled from a young woman in good health. The CDR3 runs from the conserved cysteine through the conserved F or W. Each record gives: clone size, V gene, D gene, J gene, CDR3 DNA, CDR3 protein. D genes are given only for firm matches. Clone size is not always given. Where it is, it says once, few, many or a class for expanded clones.

clone size: NA; V gene: TRBV11-1; D gene: TRBD1; J gene: TRBJ2-1; CDR3 DNA: TGTGCCAGCAGCCCCGGGGGACAGGGGGCCGCGGGACGGTACAATGAGCAGTTCTTC; CDR3 protein: CASSPGGQGAAGRYNEQFF
clone size: NA; V gene: TRBV19; D gene: NA; J gene: TRBJ2-1; CDR3 DNA: TGTGCCAGTAGTATTATGCAGGGGTACAATGAGCAGTTCTTC; CDR3 protein: CASSIMQGYNEQFF
clone size: NA; V gene: TRBV5-1; D gene: NA; J gene: TRBJ2-1; CDR3 DNA: TGCGCCAGCAGCTTGCAACCCTCGGACTATAGATTCTATGAGCAGTTCTTC; CDR3 protein: CASSLQPSDYRFYEQFF
clone size: NA; V gene: TRBV28; D gene: NA; J gene: TRBJ1-5; CDR3 DNA: TGTGCCAGCAGTTTTATCTTTCTGGGGCAGGGAGATCAGCCCCAGCATTTT; CDR3 protein: CASSFIFLGQGDQPQHF
clone size: NA; V gene: TRBV30; D gene: TRBD1; J gene: TRBJ1-1; CDR3 DNA: TGTGCCTGGAAGGGACAGGGGACGGCTGAAGCTTTCTTT; CDR3 protein: CAWKGQGTAEAFF
clone size: NA; V gene: TRBV2; D gene: NA; J gene: TRBJ1-5; CDR3 DNA: TGTGCCAGCAGCAATGGGGGGGCGAGAAATCAGCCCCAGCATTTT; CDR3 protein: CASSNGGARNQPQHF
clone size: few; V gene: TRBV28; D gene: TRBD1; J gene: TRBJ1-1; CDR3 DNA: TGTGCCAGCAGTTCGGGACAGGGGGTCACTGAAGCTTTCTTT; CDR3 protein: CASSSGQGVTEAFF
clone size: NA; V gene: TRBV2; D gene: TRBD1; J gene: TRBJ2-2; CDR3 DNA: TGTGCCAGCATCGCGGACAGGGCGGGCACCGGGGAGCTGTTTTTT; CDR3 protein: CASIADRAGTGELFF
clone size: many; V gene: TRBV6-6; D gene: NA; J gene: TRBJ2-1; CDR3 DNA: TGTGCCAGCAGAAGTCTGAATGAGCAGTTCTTC; CDR3 protein: CASRSLNEQFF
clone size: NA; V gene: TRBV19; D gene: TRBD2; J gene: TRBJ2-7; CDR3 DNA: TGTGCCAGTAGTCCTAACGGGCGGGAGGGGACCTACGAGCAGTACTTC; CDR3 protein: CASSPNGREGTYEQYF
clone size: NA; V gene: TRBV21-1; D gene: NA; J gene: TRBJ2-7; CDR3 DNA: TGTGCCAGCAGCAAAGGGTCCCTAGGTAGCGGGAGGTCTTACGAGCAGTACTTC; CDR3 protein: CASSKGSLGSGRSYEQYF
clone size: NA; V gene: TRBV11-3; D gene: NA; J gene: TRBJ1-1; CDR3 DNA: TGTGCCAGCAGCTCGGAAGGAAAGAACACTGAAGCTTTCTTT; CDR3 protein: CASSSEGKNTEAFF
clone size: NA; V gene: TRBV15; D gene: NA; J gene: TRBJ2-1; CDR3 DNA: TGTGCCACCAGCCCGGGACATAGAGGCTACAATGAGCAGTTCTTC; CDR3 protein: CATSPGHRGYNEQFF
clone size: NA; V gene: TRBV6-5; D gene: NA; J gene: TRBJ1-4; CDR3 DNA: TGTGCCAGCAGTTCGGGGGTGGCTAATGAAAAACTGTTTTTT; CDR3 protein: CASSSGVANEKLFF
clone size: few; V gene: TRBV9; D gene: NA; J gene: TRBJ1-1; CDR3 DNA: TGTGCCAGCACCAGGGGCGAGTACCAGGGGAACACTGAAGCTTTCTTT; CDR3 protein: CASTRGEYQGNTEAFF
clone size: NA; V gene: TRBV30; D gene: NA; J gene: TRBJ1-2; CDR3 DNA: TGTGCCTGGAGTGTAGGACGAGGGGGGTCTAACTATGGCTACACCTTC; CDR3 protein: CAWSVGRGGSNYGYTF
clone size: NA; V gene: TRBV6-6; D gene: NA; J gene: TRBJ1-1; CDR3 DNA: TGTGCCAGCAGTTACTGGTCAGGAACTAACACTGAAGCTTTCTTT; CDR3 protein: CASSYWSGTNTEAFF
clone size: few; V gene: TRBV5-4; D gene: NA; J gene: TRBJ2-3; CDR3 DNA: TGTGCCAGCAGCGCAGTGGGGGTGACAGATACGCAGTATTTT; CDR3 protein: CASSAVGVTDTQYF
clone size: NA; V gene: TRBV19; D gene: NA; J gene: TRBJ1-1; CDR3 DNA: TGTGCCAGTACCACTCGACGGCCCGAAGCTTTCTTT; CDR3 protein: CASTTRRPEAFF
clone size: many; V gene: TRBV5-1; D gene: NA; J gene: TRBJ1-1; CDR3 DNA: TGCGCCAGCAGCTTGGACCCCTCGGGCACTGAAGCTTTCTTT; CDR3 protein: CASSLDPSGTEAFF
clone size: once; V gene: TRBV6-1; D gene: NA; J gene: TRBJ2-7; CDR3 DNA: TGTGCCAGCAGTGCCCGGGAAACCTACGAGCAGTACTTC; CDR3 protein: CASSARETYEQYF
clone size: NA; V gene: TRBV6-6; D gene: NA; J gene: TRBJ1-5; CDR3 DNA: TGTGCCAGCAGTGATAACAGGGCCCCGAATCAGCCCCAGCATTTT; CDR3 protein: CASSDNRAPNQPQHF
clone size: NA; V gene: TRBV15; D gene: TRBD2; J gene: TRBJ2-1; CDR3 DNA: TGTGCCACCACCAAGGGACTAGCGGGTTACAATGAGCAGTTCTTC; CDR3 protein: CATTKGLAGYNEQFF
clone size: few; V gene: TRBV2; D gene: TRBD1; J gene: TRBJ1-5; CDR3 DNA: TGTGCCAGCAGTCCAGGGGGTAGACAGCCCCAGCATTTT; CDR3 protein: CASSPGGRQPQHF